The 19 T cell receptor beta chains listed next were all sequenced from one sample in a study of neurological immune-mediated disorders. TCRdb passed the 5' RACE reads through MiXCR, listing each CDR3 protein once. The sample contains 50,000 or so distinct CDR3 sequences, roughly 25% of which appear only once. Sequencing input: PBMCs. Receptors were obtained from a woman aged 70-85 years in good health.

This chain joins TRBV12-3 or TRBV12-4 and TRBJ1-4; D is undetermined. V was pared by 3 bases and J by 8 bases, with 4 bases between. This CDR3 has 11 residues. The DNA of the CDR3 is TGTGCCAGCAGTTTCCAGGAAAAACTGTTTTTT. Encoded protein: CASSFQEKLFF.

This clonotype was observed at least ten times. This chain uses TRBV5-1 with TRBJ2-6; 7 nucleotides align to TRBD1. The CDR3 consists of 15 residues. The germline gives CDR1 SGHRS, CDR2 YFSETQ. Trimming took 4 bases from V and 4 from J; bases not matched to a gene: 5. CDR3 bases: TGCGCCAGCAGCCTCCTAGGGGGCGGGGCCAACGTCCTGACTTTC. Protein sequence: CASSLLGGGANVLTF.

This clonotype was counted many times. This sequence joins TRBV5-1 and TRBJ2-5, with 7 bases aligning to TRBD1. The germline CDR1 and CDR2 sequences are SGHRS and YFSETQ. J gave up 5 bases and V 4 bases, and 8 bases lay outside the gene matches. CDR3 length: 14 amino acids. The CDR3 sequence: CASSLTGIGETQYF. The CDR3 nucleotides read TGCGCCAGCAGCCTGACAGGGATTGGTGAGACCCAGTACTTC.

This clonotype was found many times. The genes are TRBV18 and TRBJ1-1, with D perhaps TRBD1 (5 bases). Trimming took off 3 bases at V and 4 bases at J, with 9 bases between the two ends. CDR3 length: 13 residues. Germline V gene lookup returns CDR1 KGHSH and CDR2 LQKENI. Written as DNA, the CDR3 is TGTGCCAGCTCACCCTGGGGGTTCACTGAAGCTTTCTTT. Encoded protein: CASSPWGFTEAFF.

This clonotype was seen many times. The chain uses TRBV5-1 and TRBJ2-3; TRBD2 matches 10 bases. Germline V gene lookup returns CDR1 SGHRS and CDR2 YFSETQ. The CDR3 consists of 16 residues. The trim removed 4 bases at V and 2 bases at J, leaving 7 bases unmatched. The CDR3 loop reads CASSLLAGGNTDTQYF. DNA of the CDR3: TGCGCCAGCAGCCTCTTAGCGGGAGGAAACACAGATACGCAGTATTTT.

CDR3 nucleotide sequence: TGCAGTGCTAGATCAAGTAGCGGGAGCTCCTACAATGAGCAGTTCTTC. Its protein is CSARSSSGSSYNEQFF. This chain links TRBV20-1 with TRBJ2-1; TRBD2 matches at 9 bases. J was trimmed by 0 bases and V by 2 bases; bases with no gene match: 5. CDR3 size: 16 residues. CDR1 and CDR2 from the germline V gene are DFQATT and SNEGSKA (reference sequence).

This clonotype was detected many times. The rearrangement uses TRBV20-1 and TRBJ2-1; 9 nucleotides agree with TRBD2. The CDR3 is 14 amino acids. V lost 3 bases to trimming and J lost 8 bases; unmatched junction nucleotides: 8. Germline lookup yields CDR1 DFQATT and CDR2 SNEGSKA (reference sequence). The CDR3: CSARASGIWDEQFF. The CDR3 DNA reads as TGCAGTGCTAGGGCTAGCGGGATCTGGGATGAGCAGTTCTTC.

This clonotype was seen ten or more times. V and J are TRBV2 and TRBJ2-2; possibly TRBD2 for D (6 bases). V was shortened by 4 bases and J by 8 bases, with 23 bases between the two germline ends. Germline CDR1 and CDR2: SNHLY and FYNNEI. The CDR3 consists of 17 residues. CDR3 in amino acids: CASSGSPWGGLTGELFF. The CDR3 DNA reads as TGTGCCAGCAGTGGTTCGCCCTGGGGTGGACTAACGGGGGAGCTGTTTTTT. Together with reference TRBV2 and TRBJ2-2, the CDR3 gives the full variable domain: EPEVTQTPSHQVTQMGQEVILRCVPISNHLYFYWYRQILGQKVEFLVSFYNNEISEKSEIFDDQFSVERPDGSNFTLKIRSTKLEDSAMYFCASSGSPWGGLTGELFFGEGSRLTVL.

Ten or more counts support this clonotype. This chain joins TRBV20-1 and TRBJ2-1, with 7 bases aligning to TRBD2. Germline values: CDR1 DFQATT, CDR2 SNEGSKA (reference sequence). The CDR3 is made up of 14 amino acids. With 0 bases clipped from V and 12 bases from J, the junction kept 11 bases outside the gene matches. DNA for the CDR3: TGCAGTGCTAGAGACCAGCGGGACGGGCAAGGGCAGTTCTTC. Its translation: CSARDQRDGQGQFF.

This clonotype was picked up many times. The V and J genes are TRBV7-2 and TRBJ2-2; TRBD1 might be the D (7 bases). The CDR3 spans 15 residues. V lost 5 bases, J lost 2 bases, and 12 bases lay in between. CDR1 and CDR2 (germline): SGHTA, FQGNSA. CDR3 region: CASSPRDRNTGELFF. CDR3 DNA: TGTGCCAGCAGCCCGCGGGACAGAAACACCGGGGAGCTGTTTTTT.

This clonotype occurred many times. The chain carries TRBV2 and TRBJ1-2, with D maybe TRBD1 (6 bases). Deletions cut 6 bases from V and 3 bases from J, with 11 bases between. Germline lookup yields CDR1 SNHLY and CDR2 FYNNEI. The CDR3 consists of 13 residues. CDR3 amino acids: CASRRSGDYGYTF. Written as DNA, the CDR3 is TGTGCCAGCAGGCGATCAGGGGACTATGGCTACACCTTC.

The CDR3 sequence is CSASQGGYEQYF. CDR3 nucleotides: TGCAGTGCTAGTCAAGGGGGCTACGAGCAGTACTTC. This chain joins TRBV20-1 and TRBJ2-7; possible D gene TRBD1, 6 bases. V was cut by 3 bases and J by 3 bases, with 9 bases left in between. The CDR3 loop spans 12 amino acids. Germline V gene lookup returns CDR1 DFQATT and CDR2 SNEGSKA (reference sequence).

This clonotype was seen repeatedly, ten times or more. The V and J genes are TRBV6-2 or TRBV6-3 and TRBJ2-7, with D possibly called TRBD1 or TRBD2 (7 bases each). Germline lookup yields CDR1 MNHEY and CDR2 SVGEGT. The ends were cut back, 7 bases at V and 7 bases at J, with 17 bases in the middle. The CDR3 sequence is 13 residues long. The CDR3: CASTGRGPGEQYF. Written as DNA, the CDR3 is TGTGCCAGCACTGGGAGGGGGCCTGGAGAGCAGTACTTC.

This clonotype was detected many times. The chain recombines TRBV11-2 with TRBJ2-1; unclear D gene. Between the trimmed V and J ends, which lost 5 bases and 9 bases, there was a span of 5 bases. The CDR3 has 10 residues. CDR1 and CDR2 (germline): SGHAT, FQNNGV. CDR3 loop: CASSIGEQFF. CDR3 DNA: TGTGCCAGCAGCATAGGTGAGCAGTTCTTC. The whole variable domain, remainder taken from reference TRBV11-2 and TRBJ2-1, is EAGVAQSPRYKIIEKRQSVAFWCNPISGHATLYWYQQILGQGPKLLIQFQNNGVVDDSQLPKDRFSAERLKGVDSTLKIQPAKLEDSAVYLCASSIGEQFFGPGTRLTVL.

This clonotype was counted many times. The chain employs TRBV20-1 and TRBJ2-6; D unclear. This CDR3 is 13 amino acids long. Germline loops: CDR1 DFQATT, CDR2 SNEGSKA (reference sequence). V shed 6 bases and J shed 2 bases, with 8 bases lying between them. CDR3 residues: CSARFTGANVLTF. CDR3 DNA: TGCAGTGCGCGTTTCACTGGGGCCAACGTCCTGACTTTC.

This clonotype was seen many times. V and J are TRBV20-1 and TRBJ2-1; no definite D call. The CDR3 covers 13 residues. V gave up 5 bases and J gave up 6 bases, with 14 bases separating them. Per the germline V gene, CDR1 is DFQATT and CDR2 is SNEGSKA (reference sequence). The DNA for the CDR3 is TGCAGTGCTCCCCCCCCCCCTCTCAATGAGCAGTTCTTC. It specifies CSAPPPPLNEQFF.

This clonotype occurred many times. The rearrangement joins TRBV4-2 to TRBJ1-4; possible D gene TRBD1, 5 bases. V lost 4 bases to trimming and J lost 8 bases, with 14 bases between them. The CDR3 contains 14 residues. The germline CDR1 and CDR2 sequences are LGHNA and YNFKEQ. CDR3 sequence reads: CASSPGGSGEKLFF. In DNA, the CDR3 is TGTGCCAGCAGCCCGGGGGGATCAGGAGAAAAACTGTTTTTT.

This clonotype was detected many times. The V gene is TRBV28, the J gene TRBJ2-7; no reliable D call. The CDR3 has 13 residues. In germline, CDR1 is MDHEN, CDR2 SYDVKM. Trimming left V 5 bases short and J 2 bases short, with 10 bases between. The CDR3 nucleotides are TGTGCCAGCAGTCTCACCGTACCCTACGAGCAGTACTTC. Protein product: CASSLTVPYEQYF.

Written as DNA, the CDR3 is TGTGCCAGCAGCTCGGCCCACAGGGTAAATGAAAAACTGTTTTTT. Amino acid sequence: CASSSAHRVNEKLFF. The chain links TRBV7-7 to TRBJ1-4; D possibly corresponds to TRBD1 (6 bases). V lost 4 bases and J lost 5, with 14 bases in between. The CDR3 is 15 amino acids. Germline V gene data show CDR1 as SSHAT and CDR2 as FNYEAQ (reference sequence).